The text below deals with one TCR beta chain. The antigen is unknown. The data originate from a study of radiation and T cells in renal cell carcinoma. Broader study findings: Baseline intratumoral clonotype presence is unknown without pretreatment biopsies.

The protocol was immunoSEQ multiplex PCR, while the TCRdb copy is restricted to in-frame clones and leaves out a portion. The sample lists some 44,000 clones; roughly 85% were seen once. Time point noted: blood 4 weeks post-SBRT, at nephrectomy. Regarding treatment: 15 Gy SBRT to primary tumor, nephrectomy 4 weeks later. Nephrectomy followed 15 Gy stereotactic body radiation by 4 weeks. Blood was sampled at baseline, 2 weeks and 4 weeks after SBRT. V was clipped by 0 bases and J by 1 base; unmatched bases: 9. CDR3 size: 17 residues. From germline, CDR1 is SGDLS and CDR2 YYNGEE. This sequence joins TRBV9 and TRBJ1-1; 7 nucleotides align to TRBD1. This sample comprised blood, obtained from a patient whose treatment included radiotherapy and nephrectomy. The sequence was collected from a woman in her 70s with renal cell carcinoma. CDR3 nucleotides: TGTGCCAGCAGCGTAGATGGGACAGACCCCGGGAACACTGAAGCTTTCTTT. The encoded protein is CASSVDGTDPGNTEAFF.